This T cell receptor beta chain was obtained from a study of T cells after yellow fever vaccination. Study summary: In the case of low-cell-number fractions, SMART-Seq v4 Ultra Low Input was used for preparation.

The authors made TCR cDNA by 5'RACE template switching, adding a universal primer site and UMIs. TCRdb ran MiXCR on the 5' RACE reads and lists one entry per CDR3 protein. This table has around 120,000 distinct CDR3 sequences, about 15% appearing once. A word on this clonotype: Antigen specificity is unknown.

Study conclusions and caveats: Most primary-vaccination clones recurred post-booster (around 97% CD4, around 90% CD8).

The TCR was taken from a man aged 18 to 30 who received the YFV17D yellow fever vaccine. Sequenced here: CD8+ T cells sorted from PBMCs, sampled 5 days after the yellow fever booster vaccination.

CDR3 sequence (DNA): TGTGCCAGCAGCCCTGAGGCAGATACGCAGTATTTT. It translates to CASSPEADTQYF. This rearrangement joins TRBV6-2 or TRBV6-3 to TRBJ2-3; no definite D call. Germline assignment: CDR1 MNHEY and CDR2 SVGEGT. CDR3 size: 12 residues. The ends were cut back, 6 bases at V and 4 bases at J, with 8 bases in the middle.